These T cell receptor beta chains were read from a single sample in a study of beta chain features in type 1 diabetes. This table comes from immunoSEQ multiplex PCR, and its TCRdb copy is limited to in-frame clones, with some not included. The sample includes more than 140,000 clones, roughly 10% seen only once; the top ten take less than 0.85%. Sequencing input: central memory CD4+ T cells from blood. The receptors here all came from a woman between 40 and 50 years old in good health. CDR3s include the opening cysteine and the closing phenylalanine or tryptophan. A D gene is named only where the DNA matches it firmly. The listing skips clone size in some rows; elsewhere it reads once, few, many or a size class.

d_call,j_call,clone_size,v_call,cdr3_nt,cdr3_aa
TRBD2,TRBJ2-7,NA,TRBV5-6,TGTGCCAGCAGCTGGGGACTAGCGGGGGACTACGAGCAGTACTTC,CASSWGLAGDYEQYF
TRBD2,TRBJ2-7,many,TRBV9,TGTGCCAGCAGCGCCTCCGCGCGGGGGGGAGGCGAGCAGTACTTC,CASSASARGGGEQYF
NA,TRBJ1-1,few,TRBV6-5,TGTGCCAGCAGAAAACAGCACACTGAAGCTTTCTTT,CASRKQHTEAFF
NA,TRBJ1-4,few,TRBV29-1,TGCAGCGTTGAAGATGGGGGGGCGACTGCAACTAATGAAAAACTGTTTTTT,CSVEDGGATATNEKLFF
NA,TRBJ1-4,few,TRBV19,TGTGCCAGTAGTGGCGGTGCGACTAATGAAAAACTGTTTTTT,CASSGGATNEKLFF
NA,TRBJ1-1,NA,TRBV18,TGTGCCAGCTCACCACCGATTGGACGGGGTGTAGCTTCCTTT,CASSPPIGRGVASF
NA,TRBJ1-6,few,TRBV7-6,TGTGCCAGCAGCTTAGGGACAGCTAATAATTCACCCCTCCACTTT,CASSLGTANNSPLHF
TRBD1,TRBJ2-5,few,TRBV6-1,TGTGCCAGCAGAGACGACAGGGTCGCAGAGACCCAGTACTTC,CASRDDRVAETQYF
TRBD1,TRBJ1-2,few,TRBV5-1,TGCGCCAGCAGCAATGGACAGGGGGAGTATGGCTACACCTTC,CASSNGQGEYGYTF
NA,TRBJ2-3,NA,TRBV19,TGTGCCAGTAGTATACAAGGAGGAACAGATACGCAGTATTTT,CASSIQGGTDTQYF
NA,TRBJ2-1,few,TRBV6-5,TGTGCCAGCAACCCCCAGCGGAAGGGTGAGCAGTTCTTC,CASNPQRKGEQFF
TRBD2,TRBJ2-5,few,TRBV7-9,TGTGCCAGCAGCCTAGGACTAGCGCGAGAGACCCAGTACTTC,CASSLGLARETQYF
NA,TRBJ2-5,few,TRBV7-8,TGTGCCAGCAGTCTTTGGGGGCAGGGAGAAGAGACCCAGTACTTC,CASSLWGQGEETQYF
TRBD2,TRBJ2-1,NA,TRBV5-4,TGTGCCAGCAGCTTGGGCCAGCGGGGGATGAATGAGCAGTTCTTC,CASSLGQRGMNEQFF
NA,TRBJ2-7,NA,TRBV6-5,TGTGCCAGCAGTTACGGCGGGTTAGAGTACGAGCAGTACTTC,CASSYGGLEYEQYF
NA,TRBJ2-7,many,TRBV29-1,TGCAGCGTCGGGGGGGTAGGGGGCTACTCCTACGAGCAGTACTTC,CSVGGVGGYSYEQYF
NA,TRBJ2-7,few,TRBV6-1,TGTGCCAGCAGTGCCGCCTCCAGACAGTACTTC,CASSAASRQYF
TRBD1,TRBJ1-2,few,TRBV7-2,TGTGTCGGACAGGGGGCTTTTAACAGCTATGGCTACACCTTC,CVGQGAFNSYGYTF
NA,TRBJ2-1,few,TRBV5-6,TGTGCCAGCAGCTTGGGAAGGGGGTTTGAGCAGTTCTTC,CASSLGRGFEQFF
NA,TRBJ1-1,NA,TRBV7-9,TGTGCCAGCAGCTCACAGGTGTCGAACACTGAAGCTTTCTTT,CASSSQVSNTEAFF
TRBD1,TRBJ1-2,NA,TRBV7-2,TGTGCCAGCAGCCCCCGGGACAGGGGGTACAGCTACACCTTC,CASSPRDRGYSYTF
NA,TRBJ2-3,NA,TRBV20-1,TGCAGTCTAACCTCTAGGGATACGCAGTATTTT,CSLTSRDTQYF
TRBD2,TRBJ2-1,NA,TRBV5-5,TGTGCCAGCAGCCCTGCGGGGGGTACGTCCTACAATGAGCAGTTCTTC,CASSPAGGTSYNEQFF
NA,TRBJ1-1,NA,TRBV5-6,TGTGCCAGCAGCTTGGCCTGGGGGGACACTGAAGCTTTCTTT,CASSLAWGDTEAFF
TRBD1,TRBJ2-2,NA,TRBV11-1,TGTGCCAGCAGCTTAGAGGACAGGGGCACCGGGGAGCTGTTTTTT,CASSLEDRGTGELFF
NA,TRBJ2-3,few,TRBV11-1,TGTGCCAGCAGCCCTTCCCGACAGGGCACAGATACGCAGTATTTT,CASSPSRQGTDTQYF
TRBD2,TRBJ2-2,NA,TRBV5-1,TGCGCCAGCAGCCCCGCCGGTCTTGGCGGGGGGAACACCGGGGAGCTGTTTTTT,CASSPAGLGGGNTGELFF
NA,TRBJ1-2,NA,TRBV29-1,TGCAGCGTTGTTGAGGGGGGGCATGGCTACACCTTC,CSVVEGGHGYTF
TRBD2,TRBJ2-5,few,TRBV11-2,TGTGCCAGCAGCTGGGACGGAGCGGGGGGAGAGACCCAGTACTTC,CASSWDGAGGETQYF
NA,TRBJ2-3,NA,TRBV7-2,TGTGCCAGCAGCGCCCCCTGGGCGGGGGCCACAGATACGCAGTATTTT,CASSAPWAGATDTQYF
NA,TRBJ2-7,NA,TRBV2,TGTGCCAGCAGTACTACAGGAGGGTCCTACGAGCAGTACTTC,CASSTTGGSYEQYF
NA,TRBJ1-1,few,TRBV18,TGTGCCAGCTCCGAATACAGGGACAAAGCTTTCTTT,CASSEYRDKAFF
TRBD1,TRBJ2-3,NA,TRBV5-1,TGCGCCAGCAGCTACGCCCCGGGACAGGGAAGCACAGATACGCAGTATTTT,CASSYAPGQGSTDTQYF
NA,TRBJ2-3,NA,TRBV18,TGTGCCAGCTCACCACGGGGGGGCCAGAGAGATACGCAGTATTTT,CASSPRGGQRDTQYF
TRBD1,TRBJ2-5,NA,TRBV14,TGTGCCAGCAGACAGGGGACAGGGGAGACCCAGTACTTC,CASRQGTGETQYF
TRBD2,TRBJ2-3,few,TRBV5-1,TGCGCCAGCAGAGTGGCTGCTAGCGGGGGGGCCGGCACAGATACGCAGTATTTT,CASRVAASGGAGTDTQYF
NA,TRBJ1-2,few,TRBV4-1,TGCGCCAGCAGCCAATCCCTACTTGACTATGGCTACACCTTC,CASSQSLLDYGYTF
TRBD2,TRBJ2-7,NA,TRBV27,TGTGCCAGCAGTTTCGTGACTAGCGGGGGGAAGGACGAGCAGTACTTC,CASSFVTSGGKDEQYF
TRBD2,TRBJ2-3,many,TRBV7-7,TGTGCCAGCAGCATGACTAGCGGACACACAGATACGCAGTATTTT,CASSMTSGHTDTQYF
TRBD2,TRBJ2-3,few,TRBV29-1,TGCAGCGTTGAGGGGGACTACTCCGATACGCAGTATTTT,CSVEGDYSDTQYF
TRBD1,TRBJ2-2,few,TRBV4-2,TGTGCCAGCAGCCTCGAGCTGGGACAGGGTTCCGGGGAGCTGTTTTTT,CASSLELGQGSGELFF
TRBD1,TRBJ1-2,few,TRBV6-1,TGTGCCAGCAGTAAAGCTCTTAGGGGGCGCAACTATGGCTACACCTTC,CASSKALRGRNYGYTF